Listed below are T cell receptor beta chains from one sample, sequenced in a study of beta chain features in type 1 diabetes. Sequenced by immunoSEQ multiplex PCR; TCRdb stores in-frame clones only, minus some. The data show over 90,000 clones, with under 30% seen just once and more than 0.45% held by the top ten. The sample taken for sequencing was central memory CD4+ T cells from blood. The receptor source for this set is a woman under 30 with type 1 diabetes. The CDR3 runs from the conserved cysteine through the conserved F or W. The D gene is left open where the match is weak. Expanded clones are given a class, and other clones once, few, many or no size at all.

j_gene	v_gene	d_gene	abundance	CDR3aa	CDR3nt
TRBJ2-5	TRBV30	NA	few	CAWRGEETQYF	TGTGCCTGGAGGGGAGAAGAGACCCAGTACTTC
TRBJ2-4	TRBV13	NA	NA	CASRRGGEAKNIQYF	TGTGCCAGCAGACGGGGAGGCGAGGCCAAAAACATTCAGTACTTC
TRBJ2-5	TRBV7-9	NA	few	CASSITGFGETQYF	TGTGCCAGCTCCATCACAGGGTTCGGGGAGACCCAGTACTTC
TRBJ2-1	TRBV15	TRBD2	NA	CATARTGGTRNEQFF	TGTGCCACCGCTCGTACGGGAGGTACCCGCAATGAGCAGTTCTTC
TRBJ2-3	TRBV7-2	NA	few	CASNRDITDTQYF	TGTGCCAGCAACCGGGACATCACAGATACGCAGTATTTT
TRBJ2-3	TRBV29-1	TRBD2	NA	CSVAGLAGGTDTQYF	TGCAGCGTGGCGGGACTAGCGGGAGGCACAGATACGCAGTATTTT
TRBJ2-1	TRBV5-1	TRBD2	NA	CASSPPAGVSGNEQFF	TGCGCCAGCAGCCCCCCCGCGGGAGTGAGCGGCAATGAGCAGTTCTTC
TRBJ2-5	TRBV7-9	TRBD1	NA	CASSLGQAETQYF	TGTGCCAGCAGCTTGGGACAGGCAGAGACCCAGTACTTC
TRBJ2-3	TRBV29-1	TRBD2	NA	CSVTGGEDTQYF	TGCAGCGTGACGGGAGGGGAGGATACGCAGTATTTT
TRBJ2-3	TRBV4-1	TRBD2	NA	CASSRKTTGGSSTDTQYF	TGCGCCAGCAGCCGAAAGACGACGGGAGGGTCCAGCACAGATACGCAGTATTTT
TRBJ2-3	TRBV30	TRBD2	NA	CAWSQGLAGDGDTQYF	TGTGCCTGGAGTCAGGGGTTAGCGGGAGATGGGGATACGCAGTATTTT
TRBJ1-2	TRBV21-1	NA	NA	CASRIEDQTGGRCYGYTF	TGTGCCAGCAGAATTGAAGACCAGACAGGGGGCAGGTGCTATGGCTACACCTTC
TRBJ2-1	TRBV30	TRBD2	NA	CAWSVQTSGRAYNEQFF	TGTGCCTGGAGTGTACAGACTAGCGGGAGGGCCTACAATGAGCAGTTCTTC
TRBJ2-3	TRBV23-1	TRBD2	NA	CASSHTSGRGDTQYF	TGCGCCAGCAGTCATACTAGCGGGAGGGGAGATACGCAGTATTTT
TRBJ2-7	TRBV7-2	TRBD2	few	CASSWTSGTEQYF	TGTGCCAGCAGCTGGACTAGCGGGACCGAGCAGTACTTC
TRBJ2-3	TRBV19	TRBD1	NA	CASSIDSTGQVTDTQYF	TGTGCCAGTAGTATAGATTCGACGGGACAGGTCACAGATACGCAGTATTTT
TRBJ1-5	TRBV27	NA	few	CASSLLAGSNQPQHF	TGTGCCAGCAGTTTATTGGCGGGAAGCAATCAGCCCCAGCATTTT
TRBJ2-3	TRBV18	NA	few	CASSRADTQYF	TGTGCCAGCTCAAGAGCAGATACGCAGTATTTT
TRBJ1-1	TRBV4-3	NA	NA	CASSQDSPWAGFAPEAFF	TGCGCCAGCAGCCAAGACTCGCCTTGGGCTGGTTTTGCGCCTGAAGCTTTCTTT
TRBJ1-2	TRBV18	TRBD1	few	CASSPGQGFGYTF	TGTGCCAGCTCACCGGGACAGGGGTTTGGCTACACCTTC
TRBJ1-2	TRBV9	TRBD1	once	CASSVGGGQGNYGYTF	TGTGCCAGCAGCGTAGGGGGGGGACAGGGGAACTATGGCTACACCTTC
TRBJ1-6	TRBV18	NA	NA	CASSPYAPFTGGGGSPLHF	TGTGCCAGCTCACCATACGCCCCCTTCACAGGCGGCGGGGGTTCACCCCTCCACTTT
TRBJ2-1	TRBV5-1	NA	NA	CASSLEISSSYNEQFF	TGCGCCAGCAGCTTGGAGATTAGCAGCTCCTACAATGAGCAGTTCTTC
TRBJ2-2	TRBV11-2	NA	NA	CASSSVGSRSGELFF	TGTGCCAGCAGCTCGGTAGGGAGCAGGTCCGGGGAGCTGTTTTTT
TRBJ1-1	TRBV19	NA	many	CASSIYGENTEAFF	TGTGCCAGTAGTATTTACGGGGAGAACACTGAAGCTTTCTTT
TRBJ2-3	TRBV2	NA	NA	CASSDENTQYF	TGTGCCAGCAGTGACGAGAATACGCAGTATTTT
TRBJ2-5	TRBV7-3	NA	few	CASSLNGGQIQETQYF	TGTGCCAGCAGCTTAAATGGGGGCCAGATCCAAGAGACCCAGTACTTC
TRBJ1-2	TRBV2	NA	NA	CASSEAGTLASYTF	TGTGCCAGCAGTGAGGCGGGGACCCTCGCCTCCTACACCTTC
TRBJ1-2	TRBV2	TRBD1	NA	CASRTGGGYGYTF	TGTGCCAGCAGAACAGGGGGAGGCTATGGCTACACCTTC
TRBJ2-7	TRBV28	NA	NA	CASSQGGYEQYF	TGTGCCAGCAGCCAGGGGGGCTACGAGCAGTACTTC
TRBJ2-7	TRBV14	TRBD2	few	CASSRGLASLEQYF	TGTGCCAGCAGCCGGGGACTAGCTTCACTCGAGCAGTACTTC
TRBJ2-3	TRBV6-1	NA	NA	CASSVTGSFTDTQYF	TGTGCCAGCAGTGTAACGGGTTCTTTCACAGATACGCAGTATTTT
TRBJ1-2	TRBV5-6	NA	NA	CASTLLTDGYTF	TGTGCCAGCACCCTACTCACAGATGGCTACACCTTC
TRBJ2-4	TRBV5-4	NA	few	CASREAGLDIQYF	TGTGCCAGCAGGGAGGCCGGGCTAGACATTCAGTACTTC
TRBJ2-2	TRBV7-2	NA	NA	CASSPNSGWNTGELFF	TGTGCCAGCAGTCCTAACTCGGGGTGGAACACCGGGGAGCTGTTTTTT
TRBJ2-3	TRBV18	NA	few	CASSPPDYRDTQYF	TGTGCCAGCTCACCGCCGGACTATCGAGATACGCAGTATTTT
TRBJ2-3	TRBV10-3	TRBD2	NA	CAISAGTGRSRVGGETDTQYF	TGTGCCATCAGTGCGGGCACGGGCAGGAGTCGTGTGGGAGGGGAGACAGATACGCAGTATTTT
TRBJ1-2	TRBV19	NA	NA	CASSMGRRGIYGYTF	TGTGCCAGTAGTATGGGCCGGAGAGGGATCTATGGCTACACCTTC
TRBJ2-5	TRBV7-2	TRBD2	few	CASSFSGRTGETQYF	TGTGCCAGCAGCTTTAGCGGGAGGACGGGGGAGACCCAGTACTTC
TRBJ2-7	TRBV30	NA	NA	CAWSVGRYEQYF	TGTGCCTGGAGTGTAGGCAGGTACGAGCAGTACTTC
TRBJ1-3	TRBV19	TRBD1	few	CGTGEEGNTIYF	TGTGGAACAGGGGAAGAAGGAAACACCATATATTTT
TRBJ1-5	TRBV7-2	NA	few	CASSFDGGSNQPQHF	TGTGCCAGCAGCTTTGATGGGGGGAGCAATCAGCCCCAGCATTTT
TRBJ1-2	TRBV2	NA	NA	CASSEALRQSYGYTF	TGTGCCAGCAGTGAAGCGCTTCGACAGAGCTATGGCTACACCTTC